The subject of this entry is one T cell receptor (beta chain). The germline CDR1 and CDR2 sequences are MNHEY and SVGAGI. CDR3 length: 14 amino acids. Trimming stripped 0 bases from V and 6 bases from J, with 9 bases between. The source of the sample is a study of OX40 agonist ivuxolimab in advanced cancers. Profiling relied on immunoSEQ multiplex PCR, and the TCRdb table lists in-frame clones only, not all of them. The sample consists of about 70,000 clones, 80% to 85% of them appearing once. The material sequenced was CD4+ or CD8+ T cells sorted from blood, taken in a trial of the OX40 agonist ivuxolimab. The receptor was isolated from an adult with an advanced solid tumor such as melanoma, head and neck, liver or kidney cancer. The chain couples TRBV6-5 to TRBJ2-4; D gene ambiguous. CDR3 sequence: CASSYSTQLNIQYF. In DNA, the CDR3 is TGTGCCAGCAGTTACTCGACCCAGTTAAACATTCAGTACTTC.